The rows below give T cell receptor beta chains drawn from one sample of a study of T cell changes during pregnancy in multiple sclerosis. Libraries were prepared by immunoSEQ multiplex PCR; TCRdb keeps only in-frame clonotypes and omits some of them. The data show 85,000 to 100,000 clones, approximately 89% seen once. The starting material was peripheral blood, obtained before pregnancy. The receptors were gathered from a female donor with multiple sclerosis, enrolled in a pregnancy study. CDR3s include the opening cysteine and the closing phenylalanine or tryptophan. The order of the fields is V gene, clone size, D gene, J gene, CDR3 DNA, CDR3 protein. A D gene is named only where the DNA matches it firmly. Clone size is shown for a subset of rows, as once, few, many or a class of expanded clone.

>TRBV4-1|NA|NA|TRBJ2-2
TGCGCCAGCAGCCATAGGCCTCGCGGACAGACCGCGAACACCGGGGAGCTGTTTTTT
CASSHRPRGQTANTGELFF
>TRBV6-1|NA|TRBD1|TRBJ2-5
TGTGCCAGCAGTGAAGTTCAGGGGGCTCCAGAGACCCAGTACTTC
CASSEVQGAPETQYF
>TRBV11-2|NA|NA|TRBJ1-2
TGTGCCAGCAGCTTATACCCAGGGTCGACCTATGGCTACACCTTC
CASSLYPGSTYGYTF
>TRBV6-6|once|TRBD1|TRBJ1-2
TGTGCCAGCAGTACTCCCCGTGGGACAGAGGTAGTTGGCTACACCTTC
CASSTPRGTEVVGYTF
>TRBV7-9|NA|NA|TRBJ2-3
TGTGCCAGCAGCGTGGGACTCTCGGGAGATACGCAGTATTTT
CASSVGLSGDTQYF
>TRBV7-2|NA|TRBD2|TRBJ2-3
TGTGCCAGCAGCTTATACCCGGGACTAGCGGGAATGGATACGCAGTATTTT
CASSLYPGLAGMDTQYF
>TRBV6-1|once|TRBD2|TRBJ2-7
TGTGCCAGCAGTCGGGACCGGGGGGTTGACGAGCAGTACTTC
CASSRDRGVDEQYF
>TRBV7-2|NA|TRBD2|TRBJ2-5
TGTGCCAGCAGCCCCCGGGGAGCGGGGGAGACCCAGTACTTC
CASSPRGAGETQYF
>TRBV11-2|NA|TRBD2|TRBJ2-1
TGTGCCAGCAGCGGGAAGGGACTAAAAAACTACAATGAGCAGTTCTTC
CASSGKGLKNYNEQFF
>TRBV5-5|NA|NA|TRBJ2-7
TGTGCCAGCAGCTTGATGCGACAGGTTACCTACGAGCAGTACTTC
CASSLMRQVTYEQYF
>TRBV4-1|NA|TRBD1|TRBJ2-7
TGCGCCAGCAGCCAAGCGCCCACAGGGGGCTTTTACGAGCAGTACTTC
CASSQAPTGGFYEQYF
>TRBV2|NA|NA|TRBJ1-4
TGTGCCAGCAGTGACCCGGGACAAGGCAGCCTTAATGAAAAACTGTTTTTT
CASSDPGQGSLNEKLFF
>TRBV4-3|NA|TRBD1|TRBJ1-2
TGCGCCAGCAGCCAAGACCTTAAGACAGGGGGAGGAGACTATGGCTACACCTTC
CASSQDLKTGGGDYGYTF
>TRBV5-1|once|NA|TRBJ1-1
TGCGCCAGCAGCTTGGGCCCTCGAGGGACTGAAGCTTTCTTT
CASSLGPRGTEAFF
>TRBV6-6|few|TRBD1|TRBJ1-1
TGTGCCAGCATTCTGACAGGGAGGAACACTGAAGCTTTCTTT
CASILTGRNTEAFF